This TCR beta chain was captured by sequencing in a study of blood T cell repertoires in COVID-19 (dated by TCRdb to 2019 to 2021). Background for the entire study: Samples covering the acute and convalescent phases of COVID-19 were provided by collaborators in the United States, Italy and Spain. The material from the prospective study consisted of cDNA or gDNA derived from T cells, B-cell-depleted T cells, or PBMCs. Deeply sampled blood TCRbeta repertoires from subjects exposed to, actively infected with, or recovered from COVID-19 were included in the dataset. The repertoires were made available in a free public database intended to serve as a resource for research on the immune response to SARS-CoV-2. Samples were obtained from the ongoing ImmuneRACE study (first 160 participants) and from about 1,300 subjects provided by 6 global collaborators. The sample metadata nearly always contained a de-identified subject ID, COVID-19 status, age in years and sex. HLA class I and class II types, where available, came from metadata supplied by the sample provider rather than from assay-based typing.

Study-level results and caveats: How much clinical and demographic metadata was included differed by source and by participant, and the metadata was provided uncurated.

TCRbeta CDR3 regions were amplified from genomic DNA using the immunoSEQ Assay, a bias-controlled multiplex PCR. The authors' analysis ran thus. The number of nucleated cells in each sample was estimated from the amplification of reference gene primers within the assay. To quantify the absolute abundance of each unique TCRbeta CDR3 rearrangement, sequence reads were collapsed and filtered. For each sample, productive Simpson clonality was calculated by taking the square root of Simpson's diversity index across productive rearrangements. The clones in this table, taken by TCRdb from immuneACCESS, are in-frame only. Not every clone is retained; where verified, under half of the shortfall comes from an unresolved V gene, and the cause of the rest is unknown. V, J and clone size derive from that table, while D and trimming were established from the DNA sequence. The sample table shows approximately 260,000 clones, and about 80% are seen once. The ten largest clones capture around 3.7% of the sample.

Participants in the prospective study were aged about 18 to 95 years, lived in 20 to 25 United States geographic areas, and enrolled through a virtual design. In the prospective study, participants were assigned to cohorts based on the clinical history participants reported in a screening survey and a study questionnaire. For ImmuneRACE Cohort 3, a participant was defined as recovered based on two consecutive negative NP/OP PCR tests, clearance by a healthcare professional, or resolution of symptoms. In the prospective study, mobile phlebotomists collected whole blood, serum and a nasopharyngeal or oropharyngeal swab from each participant. Participants in the prospective study had the option to provide additional blood draws and questionnaires over a roughly two-month period. Before DNA extraction, blood samples from the prospective study were shipped at room temperature or frozen. The cysteine opens and the phenylalanine closes a CDR3 of 14 amino acids. Of all the DNA, just the CDR3 is kept, 42 bases in frame from base 1. V lost 8 bases and J lost 0 bases; the stretch between them is 12 bases long. The germline V gene sets CDR1 to SNHLY and CDR2 to FYNNEI.

About this clone itself: No antigen is known for it. Qualities for individual bases were not recorded, and no much larger clone is one base off.

The clonotype comes from a middle-aged man who had recovered from COVID-19. The chain employs TRBV2 and TRBJ2-3; 5 matching bases give a weak D call of TRBD2. The sequenced sample consisted of PBMCs or T cells enriched from blood (not recorded which). CDR3 reads: CASQKRTSTDTQYF. The nucleotide sequence is given as TGTGCCAGCCAAAAGCGGACTAGCACAGATACGCAGTATTTT.